This TCR beta chain was observed in a study of blood T cell repertoires in COVID-19. Across the study: The samples span acute and convalescent COVID-19 from the United States, Italy and Spain.

With 5 bases clipped from V and 4 bases from J, the junction kept 4 bases outside the gene matches. CDR3 size: 14 residues. Looked up from germline, CDR1 is SEHNR and CDR2 is FQNEAQ (reference sequence). Clones were read by immunoSEQ multiplex PCR, and TCRdb kept only the in-frame ones, dropping some. The data show tens of thousands of clones, about four fifths seen once. The chain is built from TRBV7-9 and TRBJ1-5; 8 nucleotides align to TRBD1. Sequencing was carried out using peripheral blood. This clonotype was obtained from a human donor in a cohort sampled during active or convalescent COVID-19. The CDR3 reads CASSPGGLNQPQHF. As DNA, the CDR3 is TGTGCCAGCAGCCCAGGGGGCTTGAATCAGCCCCAGCATTTT.